Below are 29 T cell receptor beta chains sequenced from a single sample in a study of cytomegalovirus exposure and HLA in healthy donors. Both 60 Vbeta primers and 13 Jbeta primers went into the PCR. Produced via immunoSEQ multiplex PCR; TCRdb's table is partial and in-frame only. The data contain around 170,000 clones, 65% to 80% of them singletons. The sequencing input was PBMCs. These TCRs come from a woman in her thirties or forties in good health and CMV-seronegative.

This clone appeared once. The rearrangement joins TRBV30 to TRBJ1-5, with D possibly matching TRBD1 (6 bases). V lost 4 bases, J lost 0 bases, and 7 bases lay in between. Germline V gene lookup returns CDR1 GTSNPN and CDR2 SVGIG (reference sequence). The CDR3 sequence is 13 residues long. CDR3 residues: CAWNRDSNQPQHF. In DNA form, the CDR3 reads TGTGCCTGGAACAGGGATAGCAATCAGCCCCAGCATTTT.

The gene calls are TRBV5-6 and TRBJ1-3, with D unresolved. This CDR3 has 15 residues. The germline CDR1 and CDR2 sequences are SGHDT and YYEEEE. V lost 0 bases and J 2 bases, leaving 9 bases between the germline ends. As DNA, the CDR3 is TGTGCCAGCAGCTTGGTATGGGGAGCTGGAAACACCATATATTTT. This sequence encodes CASSLVWGAGNTIYF.

The gene calls are TRBV18 and TRBJ1-5, with 8 bases matching TRBD1. The CDR3 length is 14 residues. V shed 3 bases, J shed 5 bases, and the junction held 3 bases outside the gene matches. The germline V gene encodes CDR1 KGHSH and CDR2 LQKENI. CDR3 in amino acids: CASSPDRADQPQHF. Written as DNA, the CDR3 is TGTGCCAGCTCACCGGACAGGGCAGATCAGCCCCAGCATTTT.

This chain links TRBV9 with TRBJ1-4; D may be TRBD1 (6 bases). The CDR3 runs 16 residues. Germline V gene data show CDR1 as SGDLS and CDR2 as YYNGEE. With 4 bases removed from V and 8 bases from J, the gap between germline ends came to 21 bases. This CDR3 reads CASSPSPRGADEKLFF. The DNA for the CDR3 is TGTGCCAGCAGCCCATCTCCTCGGGGGGCGGACGAAAAACTGTTTTTT.

V is TRBV5-1 and J is TRBJ1-2; maybe TRBD1 (5 bases). This CDR3 spans 13 amino acids. Deletions cut 0 bases from V and 2 bases from J, with 5 bases between. Germline CDR1 and CDR2: SGHRS and YFSETQ. The CDR3: CASSLEGNYGYTF. The CDR3 bases are TGCGCCAGCAGCTTGGAGGGGAACTATGGCTACACCTTC.

The chain recombines TRBV20-1 with TRBJ1-1, with a weak D call TRBD1 (5 bases). The CDR3 runs 11 residues. The ends were cut back, 4 bases at V and 10 bases at J, with 13 bases in the middle. Germline-derived CDR1 and CDR2 are DFQATT and SNEGSKA (reference sequence). The CDR3: CSATQGGVAFF. The CDR3 DNA is TGCAGTGCTACGCAGGGTGGAGTAGCTTTCTTT.

The V and J genes are TRBV5-1 and TRBJ2-3; TRBD2 aligns across 9 bases. The CDR3 is 17 residues long. The germline V gene encodes CDR1 SGHRS and CDR2 YFSETQ. With V trimmed by 4 bases and J by 1 base, 10 bases remained unmatched. The CDR3 nucleotides are TGCGCCAGCAGCCCGGGGGGGACTAGCCCGGGCACAGATACGCAGTATTTT. Translated, it gives CASSPGGTSPGTDTQYF.

The rearrangement uses TRBV4-3 and TRBJ2-7, with TRBD2 as a possible D gene (5 bases). Between the trimmed V and J ends, which lost 1 base and 6 bases, there was a span of 10 bases. The CDR3 contains 13 residues. CDR1 and CDR2 (germline): LGHNA, YSLEER. CDR3 DNA: TGCGCCAGCAGCCAAGTTTCAACTAGCGAGCAGTACTTC. Amino acid sequence: CASSQVSTSEQYF.

CDR3 DNA sequence: TGTGCCAGCCTAGGGGGAGTCGCTGGTGGCTATGGCTACACCTTC. Encoded protein: CASLGGVAGGYGYTF. V and J are TRBV6-5 and TRBJ1-2; TRBD1 is a possible D gene (6 bases). The CDR3 runs to 15 residues. Germline V CDR1 and CDR2: MNHEY, SVGAGI. V lost 8 bases, J lost 4 bases, and 20 bases lay in between.

The chain employs TRBV7-6 and TRBJ1-1; 7 positions agree with TRBD1. This CDR3 spans 18 amino acids. Germline CDR1 is SGHVS and CDR2 is FNYEAQ. Unmatched junction bases numbered 14, after V lost 4 bases and J lost 0 bases. DNA of the CDR3: TGTGCCAGCAGCTCTTCAAAGGGGGGACAGCCCATGAACACTGAAGCTTTCTTT. This gives the protein CASSSSKGGQPMNTEAFF.

The rearrangement joins TRBV12-5 to TRBJ1-1; possibly TRBD1 for D (5 bases). The CDR3 sequence is 13 residues long. Germline V gene data show CDR1 as LGHNT and CDR2 as FRNRAP. V lost 6 bases and J lost 2, with 10 bases in between. The CDR3: CASGPTGNTEAFF. In DNA form, the CDR3 reads TGTGCTAGTGGACCTACAGGTAACACTGAAGCTTTCTTT.

V and J are TRBV9 and TRBJ1-3; TRBD1 matches 8 bases. The CDR3 covers 16 residues. J was trimmed by 4 bases and V by 0 bases; bases with no gene match: 6. CDR1 is SGDLS, CDR2 YYNGEE, per germline. CDR3 amino acids: CASSVAWGQAGNTIYF. The CDR3 DNA reads as TGTGCCAGCAGCGTAGCGTGGGGACAGGCGGGAAACACCATATATTTT.

The chain uses TRBV6-6 and TRBJ1-5; tentatively, D is TRBD1 (6 bases). Germline V CDR1 and CDR2: MNHNY, SVGAGI (reference sequence). Between the trimmed V and J ends, which lost 7 bases and 4 bases, there was a span of 11 bases. There are 13 residues in the CDR3. CDR3 residues: CASTIQGNQPQHF. The CDR3 DNA reads TGTGCCAGCACTATACAGGGAAATCAGCCCCAGCATTTT.

This chain connects TRBV6-5 to TRBJ2-7; 8 bases line up with TRBD2. Germline CDR1 and CDR2: MNHEY and SVGAGI. This CDR3 region has 16 residues. With 3 bases clipped from V and 4 bases from J, the junction kept 11 bases outside the gene matches. Here the CDR3 reads CASSYSSGLGTYEQYF. The CDR3 DNA is TGTGCCAGCAGTTATTCTAGCGGGTTAGGCACGTACGAGCAGTACTTC.

This clone was seen a few times. This chain links TRBV30 with TRBJ1-1; tentatively, D is TRBD1 (5 bases). The V gene lost 3 bases and the J gene lost 7 bases, with 21 bases spanning the gap. In germline, CDR1 is GTSNPN, CDR2 SVGIG (reference sequence). The CDR3 has 15 amino acids. CDR3 residues: CAWSPMSGRASEAFF. For the CDR3, the DNA is TGTGCCTGGAGCCCGATGTCAGGCAGGGCAAGTGAAGCTTTCTTT.

This rearrangement joins TRBV4-1 to TRBJ2-5; possibly TRBD1 for D (6 bases). Germline loops: CDR1 MGHRA, CDR2 YSYEKL. This CDR3 is built from 11 residues. Trimming stripped 4 bases from V and 10 bases from J, with 10 bases between. The CDR3 DNA sequence: TGCGCCAGCAGCCCACAGGGTAGCCAGTACTTC. Translating it yields CASSPQGSQYF.

The rearrangement uses TRBV21-1 and TRBJ1-4; TRBD1, the table's D call, was not compared with the DNA. TRBV21-1 is termed a pseudogene. The CDR3 length is 16 residues. This CDR3 reads CASSKEEGTAGEKLFF. The CDR3 DNA reads TGTGCCAGCAGCAAAGAGGAAGGGACAGCCGGTGAAAAACTGTTTTTT.

The chain couples TRBV5-4 to TRBJ2-5; D is possibly TRBD2 (5 bases). Trimming took 5 bases from V and 2 from J, leaving 13 bases between them. The V gene's germline CDR1 is SGHNT and CDR2 YYREEE (reference sequence). The CDR3 extends over 14 amino acids. The CDR3 DNA follows: TGTGCCAGCAGGTCGCTCGGACTTCAAGAGACCCAGTACTTC. The encoded protein is CASRSLGLQETQYF.

With respect to this clone: Within the sample, other DNA sequences also encode this same CDR3. The rearrangement links TRBV9 to TRBJ2-1; D unclear. V lost 4 bases, J lost 6 bases, and 8 bases lay in between. The CDR3 length is 12 residues. CDR1 is SGDLS, CDR2 YYNGEE, per germline. CDR3 DNA: TGTGCCAGCAGCCCTTCCGGCAATGAGCAGTTCTTC. This gives the protein CASSPSGNEQFF.

The gene calls are TRBV11-1 and TRBJ1-1, with D unresolved. CDR1 and CDR2 from the germline V gene are SGHAT and FQDESV (reference sequence). The CDR3 consists of 13 residues. V was shortened by 2 bases and J by 0 bases, with 4 bases between the two germline ends. The CDR3 region is CASSLLLNTEAFF. Here the CDR3 DNA reads TGTGCCAGCAGCTTACTCCTGAACACTGAAGCTTTCTTT.

This chain links TRBV4-2 with TRBJ2-1, with 8 nucleotides matching TRBD1. CDR1 and CDR2 (germline): LGHNA, YNFKEQ. V was clipped by 3 bases and J by 4 bases; unmatched bases: 11. This CDR3 has 17 residues. DNA of the CDR3: TGTGCCAGCAGCCATCGGGTCGGGGACAGGAGTTACAATGAGCAGTTCTTC. This codes for CASSHRVGDRSYNEQFF.

V gene TRBV27 combines with J gene TRBJ2-7, with D perhaps matching TRBD1 (5 bases). From germline, CDR1 is MNHEY and CDR2 SMNVEV (reference sequence). V shed 7 bases and J shed 5 bases, with 12 bases lying between them. This CDR3 has 12 amino acids. DNA for the CDR3: TGTGCCAGCACTTCCAGGGTGGACGAGCAGTACTTC. This codes for CASTSRVDEQYF.

The CDR3 coding sequence is TGTGCCAGCAGCTTAAGCGGACAGGGGGTTTATGGCTACACCTTC. The encoded protein is CASSLSGQGVYGYTF. The chain carries TRBV7-9 and TRBJ1-2; TRBD1 aligns across 10 bases. This CDR3 has 15 amino acids. Trimming cost V 2 bases and J 5 bases; bases outside gene matches: 5. Germline CDR1 is SEHNR and CDR2 is FQNEAQ (reference sequence).

The J gene is TRBJ2-5, the V gene TRBV7-8; a weak D match, TRBD2 (5 bases). Deletions cut 2 bases from V and 5 bases from J, with 12 bases between. The CDR3 runs to 14 residues. The germline V gene encodes CDR1 SGHVS and CDR2 FQNEAQ. The CDR3 here is CASSLYLAGETQYF. The CDR3 bases are TGTGCCAGCAGCTTATATCTAGCCGGGGAGACCCAGTACTTC.

This chain joins TRBV6-5 and TRBJ2-3, with D unresolved. The length of the CDR3 is 15 residues. Trimming removed 6 bases from V and 2 bases from J, with 15 bases in between. Germline CDR1 MNHEY, CDR2 SVGAGI. The CDR3 here is CASSVRWAITDTQYF. DNA of the CDR3: TGTGCCAGCAGCGTGCGCTGGGCGATCACAGATACGCAGTATTTT.

The J gene is TRBJ1-6, the V gene TRBV2; no reliable D call. Germline lookup yields CDR1 SNHLY and CDR2 FYNNEI. V lost 7 bases and J 7 bases, leaving 8 bases between the germline ends. CDR3 size: 12 residues. The CDR3 region is CASILQNSPLHF. Here the CDR3 DNA reads TGTGCCAGCATTCTACAGAATTCACCCCTCCACTTT.

V is TRBV4-1 and J is TRBJ2-3; 7 bases fit TRBD2. The V and J ends lost 3 bases and 1 base, in that order; junction bases with no gene match: 10. The CDR3 has 17 amino acids. The germline V gene encodes CDR1 MGHRA and CDR2 YSYEKL. The CDR3 protein is CASSQTPSGAGTDTQYF. CDR3 DNA: TGCGCCAGCAGCCAGACTCCGAGCGGGGCAGGCACAGATACGCAGTATTTT.

The chain combines TRBV25-1 with TRBJ1-1, with 7 bases identical to TRBD1. V dropped 5 bases and J dropped 3; count of bases not matched to a gene: 9. The CDR3 length is 15 residues. The germline V gene encodes CDR1 MGHDK and CDR2 SYGVNS. The CDR3 DNA is TGTGCCAGCAGTCTCCGGACAGGTCCTCACACTGAAGCTTTCTTT. Its protein is CASSLRTGPHTEAFF.

The chain has TRBV6-5 and TRBJ1-1, with a tentative D call TRBD1 (5 bases). Trimming pared 7 bases from V and 8 bases from J, leaving 20 bases between. The CDR3 is 14 residues long. Germline V CDR1 and CDR2: MNHEY, SVGAGI. The CDR3 DNA sequence: TGTGCCAGCACTAGGGAGGGGAGAGGAAGAGAAGCTTTCTTT. Translating it yields CASTREGRGREAFF.